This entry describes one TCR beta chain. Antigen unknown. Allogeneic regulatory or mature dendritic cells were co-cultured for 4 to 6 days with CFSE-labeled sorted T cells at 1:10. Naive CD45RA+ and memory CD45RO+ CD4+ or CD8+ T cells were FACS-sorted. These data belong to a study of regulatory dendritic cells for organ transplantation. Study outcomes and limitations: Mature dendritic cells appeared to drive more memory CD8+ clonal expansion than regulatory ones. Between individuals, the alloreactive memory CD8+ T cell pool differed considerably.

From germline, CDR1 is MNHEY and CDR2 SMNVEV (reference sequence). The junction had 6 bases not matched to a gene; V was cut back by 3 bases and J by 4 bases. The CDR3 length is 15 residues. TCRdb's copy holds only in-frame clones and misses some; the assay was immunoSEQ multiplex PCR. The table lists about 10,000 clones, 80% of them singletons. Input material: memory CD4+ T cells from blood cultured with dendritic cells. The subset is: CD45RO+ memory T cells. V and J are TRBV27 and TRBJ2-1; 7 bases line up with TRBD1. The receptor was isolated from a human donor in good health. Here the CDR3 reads CASSFVRGRYNEQFF. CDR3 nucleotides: TGTGCCAGCAGTTTTGTGAGGGGGCGGTACAATGAGCAGTTCTTC.